This TCR beta chain was captured in a study of T-cell memory formation after mild COVID-19. TCRdb fed the 5' RACE reads into MiXCR, producing one record per CDR3 protein. The profile shows 340,000 or so distinct CDR3 sequences, roughly 13% of them singletons. This clonotype was observed a few times. The CDR3 spans 14 residues. From germline, CDR1 is KGHSH and CDR2 LQKENI. V lost 3 bases to trimming and J lost 8 bases; unmatched junction nucleotides: 7. The origin of this receptor is a man between 18 and 35 years old who had mild COVID-19 (a few samples of this study predate the infection). Cell type and time point are not known. Sequencing was performed on PBMCs or a T cell subset sorted from them (not recorded which). This sequence joins TRBV18 and TRBJ2-1, with 7 bases matching TRBD1. CDR3 amino acids: CASSPRQGNDEQFF. For the CDR3, the DNA is TGTGCCAGCTCACCCAGACAGGGAAATGATGAGCAGTTCTTC.